The clone carrying this T cell receptor beta chain has only one observation. Assay: immunoSEQ multiplex PCR; the TCRdb copy retains only in-frame clones and omits some. The sample holds about 25,000 clones, about 86% seen once. Per the germline V gene, CDR1 is KGHSH and CDR2 is LQKENI. Trimming pared 4 bases from V and 4 bases from J, leaving 11 bases between. This CDR3 comprises 13 residues. At baseline, cycle 4 day 1, and cycle 7 day 1, blood was sampled. The sample is drawn from a study of OX40 agonist ivuxolimab in advanced cancers. Study background: Hepatocellular carcinoma, melanoma, renal cell or head and neck cancer occurred in dose-escalation patients.

Sequenced material: CD4+ or CD8+ T cells sorted from blood, taken in a trial of the OX40 agonist ivuxolimab. This chain links TRBV18 with TRBJ2-7; D is undetermined. The sequence came from an adult with an advanced solid tumor such as melanoma, head and neck, liver or kidney cancer. CDR3 in DNA: TGTGCCAGCTCACAGGCAAGTATATACGAGCAGTACTTC. Translating it yields CASSQASIYEQYF.